One T cell receptor beta chain is described in this entry. These data belong to a study of CD8 T cells in Susac syndrome. The germline gives CDR1 PRHDT, CDR2 FYEKMQ (reference sequence). V dropped 5 bases and J dropped 4 bases, with 18 bases sitting between them. This CDR3 has 15 residues. The RNA input was about 0.45 to 1 ug, and it was reverse transcribed with random hexamers. Amplification of TCR beta CDR3 by immunoSEQ multiplex PCR spanned 54 Vbeta and 13 Jbeta. Via MiXCR, TCRdb re-called the immunoSEQ multiplex PCR reads, giving one row per CDR3 protein. This table holds under 200,000 distinct CDR3 sequences, approximately 95% found once.

The chain uses TRBV13 and TRBJ2-7; D may be TRBD1 (6 bases). Input material: CD8+ T cells from PBMCs. The source of this sequence is a human donor with multiple sclerosis. CDR3 in DNA: TGTGCCAGCAGCCCCACCGGGACACCCAGATACGAGCAGTACTTC. Protein product: CASSPTGTPRYEQYF.